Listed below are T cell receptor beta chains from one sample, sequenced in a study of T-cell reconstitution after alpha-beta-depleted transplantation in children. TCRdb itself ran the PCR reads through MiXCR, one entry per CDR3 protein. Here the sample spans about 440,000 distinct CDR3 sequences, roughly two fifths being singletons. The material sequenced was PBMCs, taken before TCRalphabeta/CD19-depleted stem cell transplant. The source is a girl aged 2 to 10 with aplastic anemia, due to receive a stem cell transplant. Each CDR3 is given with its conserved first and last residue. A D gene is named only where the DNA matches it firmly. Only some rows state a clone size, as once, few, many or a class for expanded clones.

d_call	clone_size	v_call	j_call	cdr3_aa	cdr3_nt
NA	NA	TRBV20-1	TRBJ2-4	CTGGSKNIQYF	TGCACAGGGGGGTCCAAAAACATTCAGTACTTC
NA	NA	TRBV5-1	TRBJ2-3	CASSSGTATLSDTQYF	TGCGCCAGCAGTTCCGGGACGGCGACCCTCTCCGATACGCAGTATTTT
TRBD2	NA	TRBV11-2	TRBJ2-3	CASSPTSGPGTDTQYF	TGTGCCAGCAGCCCCACTAGCGGTCCCGGGACAGATACGCAGTATTTT
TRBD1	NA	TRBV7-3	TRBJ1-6	CASSLEGQGTSPLHF	TGTGCCAGCAGCTTAGAGGGACAGGGAACTTCACCCCTCCACTTT
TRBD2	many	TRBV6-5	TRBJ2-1	CASSYTEWLAGGNEQFF	TGTGCCAGCAGTTACACGGAGTGGCTAGCGGGGGGGAATGAGCAGTTCTTC
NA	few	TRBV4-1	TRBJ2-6	CASSQEYSGTGDSGANVLTF	TGCGCCAGCAGCCAAGAATATTCCGGGACCGGAGACTCTGGGGCCAACGTCCTGACTTTC
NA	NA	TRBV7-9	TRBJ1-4	CASSSWTEGANEKLFF	TGTGCCAGCAGCTCCTGGACAGAAGGGGCTAATGAAAAACTGTTTTTT
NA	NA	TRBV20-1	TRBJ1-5	CSAREWRGNQPQHF	TGCAGTGCTAGAGAATGGAGGGGGAATCAGCCCCAGCATTTT
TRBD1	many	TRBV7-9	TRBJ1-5	CASSPGGVGQPQHF	TGTGCCAGCAGCCCAGGGGGGGTTGGCCAGCCCCAGCATTTT
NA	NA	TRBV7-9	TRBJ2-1	CASSSAGKPNNEQFF	TGTGCCAGCAGCTCAGCCGGGAAGCCTAACAATGAGCAGTTCTTC
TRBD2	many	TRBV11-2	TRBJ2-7	CASSLLGLAGGGLSYEQYF	TGTGCCAGCAGCTTATTGGGACTAGCGGGAGGAGGGCTTTCCTACGAGCAGTACTTC
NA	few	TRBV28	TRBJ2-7	CASSFRSSTGYEQYF	TGTGCCAGCAGTTTCCGCAGCTCTACCGGCTACGAGCAGTACTTC
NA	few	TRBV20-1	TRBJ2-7	CSARGVSVEQYF	TGCAGTGCTAGAGGGGTTAGCGTCGAGCAGTACTTC
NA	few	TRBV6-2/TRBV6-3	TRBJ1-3	CASSTGTIGNTIYF	TGTGCCAGCAGCACCGGGACAATAGGAAACACCATATATTTT
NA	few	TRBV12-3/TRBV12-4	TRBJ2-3	CASRSTGGATDTQYF	TGTGCCAGCAGGTCTACTGGGGGGGCTACAGATACGCAGTATTTT
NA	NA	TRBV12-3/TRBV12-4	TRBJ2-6	CATRGANVLTF	TGTGCCACTCGAGGGGCCAACGTCCTGACTTTC
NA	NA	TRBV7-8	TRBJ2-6	CASSLMDSSGANVLTF	TGTGCCAGCAGCTTAATGGACAGCTCTGGGGCCAACGTCCTGACTTTC
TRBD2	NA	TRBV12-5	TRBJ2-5	CASGLSLAGGPPRQETQYF	TGTGCTAGTGGTTTGTCACTAGCGGGAGGCCCGCCGCGGCAAGAGACCCAGTACTTC
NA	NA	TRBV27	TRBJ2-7	CASSLGRAVMHEQYF	TGTGCCAGCAGTTTAGGCCGAGCGGTCATGCACGAGCAGTACTTC
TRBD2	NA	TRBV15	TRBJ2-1	CATSRDTGTSILF	TGTGCCACCAGCAGAGACACCGGGACTAGCATTCTCTTC
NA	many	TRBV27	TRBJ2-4	CASSFTGLAKNIQYF	TGTGCCAGCAGTTTTACCGGACTAGCCAAAAACATTCAGTACTTC
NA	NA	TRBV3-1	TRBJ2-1	CASSQATPYYNEQFF	TGTGCCAGCAGCCAAGCGACTCCTTATTACAATGAGCAGTTCTTC
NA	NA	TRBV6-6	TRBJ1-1	CASSPKSTEAFF	TGTGCCAGCAGTCCAAAGTCCACTGAAGCTTTCTTT
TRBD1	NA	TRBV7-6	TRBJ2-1	CASSSGTGFLNEQFF	TGTGCCAGCAGCTCCGGGACAGGGTTTCTCAATGAGCAGTTCTTC
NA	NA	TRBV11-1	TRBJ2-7	CASSLGSNREYEQYF	TGTGCCAGCAGCTTAGGGTCCAACAGGGAATACGAGCAGTACTTC
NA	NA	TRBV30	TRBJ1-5	CAWSVGSQPQHF	TGTGCCTGGAGTGTGGGGAGCCAGCCCCAGCATTTT
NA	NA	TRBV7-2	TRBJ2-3	CASSGRTTQYF	TGTGCCAGCAGCGGGCGGACTACGCAGTATTTT
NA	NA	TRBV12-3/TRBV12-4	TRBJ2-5	CASSFLAVKETQYF	TGTGCCAGCAGTTTTCTCGCGGTTAAAGAGACCCAGTACTTC
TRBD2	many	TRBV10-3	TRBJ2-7	CAIREGSEQYF	TGTGCCATCCGGGAGGGGAGCGAGCAGTACTTC
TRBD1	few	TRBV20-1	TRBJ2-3	CSAALQGAGTDTQYF	TGCAGTGCCGCCTTACAGGGGGCAGGCACAGATACGCAGTATTTT
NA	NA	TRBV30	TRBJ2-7	CAWRLQGIKPYEQYF	TGTGCCTGGAGGCTACAGGGAATCAAGCCCTACGAGCAGTACTTC
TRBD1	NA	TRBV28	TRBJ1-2	CASSSSQLQGDHLPDGYTF	TGTGCCAGCAGTTCCTCCCAGCTACAGGGGGACCACTTACCGGATGGCTACACCTTC
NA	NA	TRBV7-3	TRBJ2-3	CASSLDSDTQYF	TGTGCCAGCAGCCTTGACTCAGATACGCAGTATTTT
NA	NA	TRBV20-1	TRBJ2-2	CSIRAPNTGELFF	TGCAGTATCAGGGCCCCGAACACCGGGGAGCTGTTTTTT
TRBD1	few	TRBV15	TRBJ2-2	CATSRFTGATGELFF	TGTGCCACCAGCAGGTTTACAGGGGCGACCGGGGAGCTGTTTTTT
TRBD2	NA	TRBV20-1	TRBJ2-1	CSARPRGLVPYNEQFF	TGCAGTGCTAGGCCCCGGGGACTAGTTCCCTACAATGAGCAGTTCTTC
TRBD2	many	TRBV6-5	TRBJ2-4	CASSRGLAQDSTIQYF	TGTGCCAGCAGCCGAGGACTAGCCCAAGATTCCACCATTCAGTACTTC
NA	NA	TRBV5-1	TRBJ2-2	CASSLFGPNTGELFF	TGCGCCAGCAGCTTGTTTGGTCCGAACACCGGGGAGCTGTTTTTT
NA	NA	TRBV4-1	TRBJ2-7	CASSQGGGAWEQYF	TGCGCCAGCAGCCAAGGAGGAGGAGCCTGGGAGCAGTACTTC
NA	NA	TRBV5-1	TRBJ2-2	CASSLTRTTRDTGELFF	TGCGCCAGCAGCTTGACGAGAACGACTAGGGACACCGGGGAGCTGTTTTTT
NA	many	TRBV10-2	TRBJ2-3	CASSVVTDTQYF	TGCGCCAGCAGTGTGGTAACAGATACGCAGTATTTT
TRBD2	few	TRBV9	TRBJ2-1	CASSTLPSSGGLSPYNEQFF	TGTGCCAGCAGCACCCTTCCCTCCTCGGGGGGGTTATCCCCCTACAATGAGCAGTTCTTC
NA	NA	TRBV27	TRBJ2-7	CASSVGGVGYEQYF	TGTGCCAGCAGTGTGGGGGGCGTAGGCTACGAGCAGTACTTC
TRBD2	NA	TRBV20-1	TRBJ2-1	CSAHKLAGNNYEQFF	TGCAGTGCTCACAAACTAGCGGGAAATAATTATGAGCAGTTCTTC
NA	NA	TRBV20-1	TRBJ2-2	CSARALHPRGPGELFF	TGCAGTGCTAGGGCCTTACACCCGAGGGGACCCGGGGAGCTGTTTTTT
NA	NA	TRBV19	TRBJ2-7	CASSKQELGYEQYF	TGTGCCAGTAGTAAACAGGAACTGGGGTACGAGCAGTACTTC
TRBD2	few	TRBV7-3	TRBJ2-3	CASSLTGRARTDTQYF	TGTGCCAGCAGCTTAACTGGGAGGGCCCGCACAGATACGCAGTATTTT
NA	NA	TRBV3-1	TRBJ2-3	CASSQANSMTDTQYF	TGTGCCAGCAGCCAAGCTAATAGCATGACAGATACGCAGTATTTT
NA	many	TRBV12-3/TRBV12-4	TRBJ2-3	CASSFEGETDTQYF	TGTGCCAGCAGTTTCGAGGGAGAAACAGATACGCAGTATTTT
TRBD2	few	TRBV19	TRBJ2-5	CASSARTSGTETQYF	TGTGCCAGTAGTGCCCGGACTAGCGGGACGGAGACCCAGTACTTC
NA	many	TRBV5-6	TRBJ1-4	CASSLRATAEKLFF	TGTGCCAGCAGCTTGCGGGCCACAGCCGAAAAACTGTTTTTT
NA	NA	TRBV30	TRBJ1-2	CAWSPGQGSQGYTF	TGTGCCTGGAGTCCAGGGCAGGGGAGTCAGGGCTACACCTTC
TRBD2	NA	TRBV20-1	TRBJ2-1	CSAYVGGSIGNEQFF	TGCAGTGCTTACGTGGGGGGGAGTATCGGGAATGAGCAGTTCTTC
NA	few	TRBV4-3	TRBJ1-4	CPSSQGQEDEKLFF	TGCCCCAGCAGCCAAGGGCAGGAGGATGAAAAACTGTTTTTT